What follows are 2 T cell receptor beta chains derived from one specimen sequenced in a study of T cells in Graves' hyperthyroidism and ophthalmopathy (dated by TCRdb to the late 2010s). The library came from multiplex PCR. TCRdb names Illumina HiSeq 2000 as the instrument used. TCR beta CDR3 regions were amplified from RNA transcripts. For the first round of RT-PCR on the TCR CDR3, the HTBI primer set was used together with the Qiagen OneStep RT-PCR kit. TCRdb's own reprocessing of the public reads used fastp at Q25 and MiXCR and kept productive beta chains. Each record represents a unique CDR3 protein, reported with the most common genes and DNA among its rows. This sample gives roughly 580,000 distinct CDR3 sequences in total; approximately 13% of them show up just once. Roughly 5.7% of the sample is in the top ten clones. What was sequenced was blood. These receptors came from a woman under 40 with Graves' hyperthyroidism that later progressed to Graves' ophthalmopathy.

This clonotype was counted only a few times. The chain recombines TRBV5-8 with TRBJ2-7; 7 bases align to TRBD1. This CDR3 is 15 amino acids long. Germline V CDR1 and CDR2: SGHTS, YDEGEE. V shed 2 bases and J 4 bases; nucleotides not matched to a gene: 9. As DNA, the CDR3 is TGTGCCAGCAGCTTTCGTGGGACAGCGACATACGAGCAGTACTTC. Translation: CASSFRGTATYEQYF.

This chain joins TRBV3-1 and TRBJ2-7; no firm D call. Trimming shortened V by 6 bases and J by 2 bases, and 8 bases separated the two germline ends. The CDR3 covers 12 residues. Germline V gene lookup returns CDR1 LGHDT and CDR2 YNNKEL (reference sequence). This chain's CDR3 is CASSQNPYEQYF. In DNA form, the CDR3 reads TGTGCCAGCAGTCAGAACCCCTACGAGCAGTACTTC.